A selection of T cell receptor beta chains follows, all from one sample in a study of T-cell reconstitution after alpha-beta-depleted transplantation in children. TCRdb fed the PCR reads into MiXCR, producing one record per CDR3 protein. This sample has some 200,000 distinct CDR3 sequences, with less than 8% found just once. Material: PBMCs from the stem cell graft donor, obtained from the stem cell graft. The receptors were gathered from a human donor who donated a stem cell graft to a child with Wiskott-Aldrich syndrome. CDR3s include the opening cysteine and the closing phenylalanine or tryptophan. A D gene is named only where the DNA matches it firmly. Size is stated for part of the rows, as once, few or many counts, or as a class when the clone is expanded.

j_call,v_call,d_call,clone_size,cdr3_nt,cdr3_aa
TRBJ2-7,TRBV14,NA,NA,TGTGCCAGCAGCCATGACGGGGATGCCGAGCAGTACTTC,CASSHDGDAEQYF
TRBJ2-1,TRBV6-1,TRBD1,many,TGTGCCAGCACTATCGACAGGGACCGATACAATGAGCAGTTCTTC,CASTIDRDRYNEQFF
TRBJ1-2,TRBV29-1,TRBD1,many,TGCAGCGTTACCCCCCCGGCGGCGGGACAGGGGGTTCGTGGCTACACCTTC,CSVTPPAAGQGVRGYTF
TRBJ2-1,TRBV11-3,NA,many,TGTGCCAGCAGCTTTTCTAGCAGCAATGAGCAGTTCTTC,CASSFSSSNEQFF
TRBJ2-5,TRBV10-1,NA,few,TGCGCCAGCAGTGCCTATCGCGGACAATACCAAGAGACCCAGTACTTC,CASSAYRGQYQETQYF
TRBJ2-7,TRBV12-3/TRBV12-4,NA,many,TGTGCCAGCAATCACCCTGCGGGACTTTTGAAGGAGCAGTACTTC,CASNHPAGLLKEQYF
TRBJ2-3,TRBV11-2,NA,many,TGTGCCAGCAGCTTAATGCTCTCCGGCACAGATACGCAGTATTTT,CASSLMLSGTDTQYF
TRBJ2-7,TRBV3-1,TRBD2,NA,TGTGCCAGCTCCGGGGGGATTTACGAGCAGTACTTC,CASSGGIYEQYF
TRBJ2-7,TRBV4-3,NA,many,TGCGCCAGCAGCCAAGATTTTAACTATCTGAGCTCCTACGAGCAGTACTTC,CASSQDFNYLSSYEQYF
TRBJ2-1,TRBV9,TRBD2,many,TGTGCCAGCAGCGTAGGCGGGAGTACCTACAATGAGCAGTTCTTC,CASSVGGSTYNEQFF
TRBJ1-3,TRBV7-9,NA,few,TGTGCCAGCAGCGGGGTGAACACCATATATTTT,CASSGVNTIYF
TRBJ1-4,TRBV29-1,TRBD1,many,TGCAGCGTGGGACAGGGGGGGGGTGAAAAACTGTTTTTT,CSVGQGGGEKLFF
TRBJ2-2,TRBV29-1,NA,many,TGCAGCGTTGGAAAAGGGTTAGGAAACGGGGAGCTGTTTTTT,CSVGKGLGNGELFF
TRBJ1-5,TRBV6-6,NA,many,TGTGCCAGCAGTACCGACAGGATTCAGCCCCAGCATTTT,CASSTDRIQPQHF
TRBJ2-1,TRBV24-1,NA,many,TGTGCCACCAGTGAATCCGGGGACTTTGGATACAATGAGCAGTTCTTC,CATSESGDFGYNEQFF
TRBJ1-6,TRBV10-3,TRBD1,many,TGTGCCATCGGAGAGTCGGGACAGGGTAACTCACCCCTCCACTTT,CAIGESGQGNSPLHF
TRBJ1-1,TRBV5-1,NA,many,TGCGCCAGCAGCTTGGACGGCGAGAACACTGAAGCTTTCTTT,CASSLDGENTEAFF
TRBJ2-2,TRBV6-2/TRBV6-3,NA,NA,TGTGCCAGCAGCCTGGTAGGGGGATCCGGGGAGCTGTTTTTT,CASSLVGGSGELFF
TRBJ1-1,TRBV6-5,TRBD1,many,TGTGCCAGCGCACGGGAGGGGGCGCGTACTGAAGCTTTCTTT,CASAREGARTEAFF
TRBJ1-2,TRBV18,NA,few,TGTGCCAGCTCACCGGAGGGCTCCCGTGGCTACACCTTC,CASSPEGSRGYTF
TRBJ2-3,TRBV9,NA,many,TGTGCCAGCAGCGTAGACGGGGTGGGACAAAGCACAGATACGCAGTATTTT,CASSVDGVGQSTDTQYF
TRBJ2-3,TRBV20-1,NA,many,TGCAGTGCTAGAGATCGGGGGACCTCCCGCACAGATACGCAGTATTTT,CSARDRGTSRTDTQYF
TRBJ2-1,TRBV5-1,NA,many,TGCGCCAGCAGCCCCCGGAGATCGGGGCCCGTAACCTACAATGAGCAGTTCTTC,CASSPRRSGPVTYNEQFF
TRBJ2-1,TRBV20-1,TRBD2,few,TGCTGTGCTAGAGAGGGGACTAGCGGGAATTTTCGTGAGCAGTTCTTC,CCAREGTSGNFREQFF
TRBJ2-1,TRBV29-1,TRBD1,many,TGCAGCGTGCGGGGACAGGGGAGGGATGAGCAGTTCTTC,CSVRGQGRDEQFF
TRBJ2-1,TRBV20-1,NA,many,TGCAGTGCCTTAAGGTTAGACCACAATGAGCAGTTCTTC,CSALRLDHNEQFF
TRBJ1-1,TRBV12-3/TRBV12-4,NA,many,TGTGCCAGCAGTCACAGGGTCGCCACTGAAGCTTTCTTT,CASSHRVATEAFF
TRBJ2-5,TRBV7-7,TRBD2,many,TGTGCCAGCAGCTTACTAGCGGGGGAGTCCCAAGAGACCCAGTACTTC,CASSLLAGESQETQYF
TRBJ2-7,TRBV18,NA,NA,TGTGCCAGCTCACCAATGGTGTCGAGTGGCGAGCAGTACTTC,CASSPMVSSGEQYF
TRBJ1-4,TRBV12-3/TRBV12-4,NA,many,TGTGCCAGCAGTTTAGGGCAGGGTTTGAATGAAAAACTGTTTTTT,CASSLGQGLNEKLFF
TRBJ1-1,TRBV20-1,NA,few,TGCAGTGTAGTAAAGATGAACACTGAAGCTTTCTTT,CSVVKMNTEAFF
TRBJ2-1,TRBV28,NA,many,TGTGCCAGCAGTCAAAGAGGACAGTACCATGAGCAGTTCTTC,CASSQRGQYHEQFF
TRBJ1-1,TRBV20-1,TRBD1,many,TGCAGTGCTCTTTGGGGACAGTCGAACACTGAAGCTTTCTTT,CSALWGQSNTEAFF
TRBJ2-7,TRBV12-3/TRBV12-4,TRBD1,few,TGTGCCAGCAGTCAGACAGGGCTCCCGGGTGAGCAGTACTTC,CASSQTGLPGEQYF
TRBJ2-7,TRBV7-9,TRBD1,few,TGTGCCAGCAGCTCCTTGGGGACAGGGATCTCCTACGAGCAGTACTTC,CASSSLGTGISYEQYF